This T cell receptor beta chain was sequenced during a study of CD8 T cells in Susac syndrome. The germline V and J ends were trimmed by 4 bases and 4 bases, with 13 bases remaining between them. The CDR3 is 15 residues long. From germline, CDR1 is KGHDR and CDR2 SFDVKD. Controls were drawn from healthy donors and were matched for age and sex. The RNA, 0.5 to 1 ug, was put through reverse transcription using random hexamers. TCR beta CDR3 was amplified by immunoSEQ multiplex PCR. This amplification extended across 54 Vbeta and 13 Jbeta segments. A single record per CDR3 protein comes from TCRdb applying MiXCR to the immunoSEQ multiplex PCR reads. The profile covers some 130,000 distinct CDR3 sequences, with 90% to 95% appearing a single time and more than 0.1% taken by the ten largest.

This receptor was taken from a human donor in good health. This chain joins TRBV24-1 and TRBJ1-5; D is unclear. The sequenced material came from CD4+ T cells from PBMCs. In DNA form, the CDR3 reads TGTGCCACCAGTGAAGGAAGCGCGGGGAATCAGCCCCAGCATTTT. Protein sequence: CATSEGSAGNQPQHF.